This TCR beta chain was profiled in a study of shared clonotypes between healthy human individuals. Study-wide background: Used for every donor were three CD4 naive, three CD4 memory, two CD8 naive and one CD8 memory plate. Whole-study results and caveats: Genetic and exposure-history diversity was limited by the few donors.

The study separated CD4+ cells into CD45RA+ naive and CD45RA-negative memory subsets. Details on this clone: The antigen is unknown.

Germline values: CDR1 SGHVS, CDR2 FNYEAQ. This CDR3 has 15 amino acids. The ends were cut back, 7 bases at V and 1 base at J, with 13 bases in the middle. In replicate PCRs of sorted subsets, roughly 200 ng DNA, some 28,000 T cell genomes, was used. Generated by immunoSEQ multiplex PCR, the TCRdb table keeps only in-frame clones and is missing some. Of millions of clones listed, more than 80% are singletons. Sequencing input: naive CD4+ T cells sorted from blood. Noted subset: CD45RA+ positively selected. V usage is TRBV7-6 and J usage is TRBJ2-2; D call uncertain. This sequence was found in a man aged 18-30 years in good health. CDR3 nucleotides: TGTGCCAGCACCGAAGGCCCGGTGAACACCGGGGAGCTGTTTTTT. Amino acid sequence: CASTEGPVNTGELFF.